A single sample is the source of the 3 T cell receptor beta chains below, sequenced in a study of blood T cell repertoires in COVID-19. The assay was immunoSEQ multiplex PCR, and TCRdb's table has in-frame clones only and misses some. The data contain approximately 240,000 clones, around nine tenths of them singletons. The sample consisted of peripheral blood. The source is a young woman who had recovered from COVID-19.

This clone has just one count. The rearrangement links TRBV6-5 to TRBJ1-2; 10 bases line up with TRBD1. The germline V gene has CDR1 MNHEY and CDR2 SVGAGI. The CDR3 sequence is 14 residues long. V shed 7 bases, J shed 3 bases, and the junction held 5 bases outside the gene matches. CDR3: CASTATGGYYGYTF. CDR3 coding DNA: TGTGCCAGCACCGCGACAGGGGGCTACTATGGCTACACCTTC.

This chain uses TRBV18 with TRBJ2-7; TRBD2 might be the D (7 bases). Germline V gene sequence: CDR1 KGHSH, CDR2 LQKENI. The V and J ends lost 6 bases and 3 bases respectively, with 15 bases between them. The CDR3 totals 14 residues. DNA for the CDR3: TGTGCCAGCTCGGAGGGGGGGCCCGACTACGAGCAGTACTTC. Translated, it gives CASSEGGPDYEQYF.

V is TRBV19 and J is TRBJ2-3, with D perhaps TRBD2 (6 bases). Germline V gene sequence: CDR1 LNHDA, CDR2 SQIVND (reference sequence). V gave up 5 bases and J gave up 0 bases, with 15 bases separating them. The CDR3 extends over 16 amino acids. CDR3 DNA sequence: TGTGCCAGTAGTCCTTTTACGGGACTTAGCACAGATACGCAGTATTTT. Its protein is CASSPFTGLSTDTQYF.